The following is a T cell receptor (beta chain) sequence with its context. Sequenced by immunoSEQ multiplex PCR; TCRdb stores in-frame clones only, minus some. This repertoire shows under 200,000 clones, around 83% found once; its top ten account for 6% to 7.5%. The data are from a study of blood T cell repertoires in COVID-19. Germline V lookup: CDR1 MNHEY, CDR2 SMNVEV (reference sequence). Trimming took off 6 bases at V and 0 bases at J, with 11 bases between the two ends. This CDR3 is built from 15 residues. The chain employs TRBV27 and TRBJ2-2, with D perhaps TRBD1 (6 bases). Sequencing was carried out using peripheral blood. The receptor was isolated from a woman of 80 years or more in a cohort sampled during active or convalescent COVID-19. DNA for the CDR3: TGTGCCAGCAGGTGGGGACAATCGAACACCGGGGAGCTGTTTTTT. It is translated as CASRWGQSNTGELFF.